Detailed here is one TCR beta chain. CDR1 is SGHRS, CDR2 YFSETQ, per germline. Trimming removed 2 bases at V and 3 bases at J, with 12 bases between. The CDR3 has 15 residues. The data are from a study of T cell responses to AZD1222 COVID-19 vaccine. This table comes from immunoSEQ multiplex PCR, and its TCRdb copy is limited to in-frame clones, with some not included. The sample has approximately 150,000 clones; 80% to 95% are singletons. The sequencing used peripheral blood, collected 28 days after the second AZD1222 dose. This chain joins TRBV5-1 and TRBJ2-1, with D perhaps matching TRBD2 (7 bases). The TCR was taken from an adult who received the AZD1222 COVID-19 vaccine. The CDR3 reads CASSFEGGIYNEQFF. The CDR3 bases are TGCGCCAGCAGCTTTGAGGGGGGGATCTACAATGAGCAGTTCTTC.